The present entry profiles one T cell receptor beta chain with its context. This clonotype was seen ten or more times. Its antigen has not been determined. Within one base of it there is no much larger clone, and no base qualities were kept. The record originates from a study of breast tumors, draining lymph nodes, adjacent tissues (dated by TCRdb to the mid-2010s). Study-wide context: TCR beta repertoires were compared across tumor, adjacent nontumor tissue and axillary lymph nodes obtained from breast cancer patients. The study was designed to assess the relationships and possible T-cell exchange between tumor, surrounding tissue and draining lymph node repertoires in human breast cancer. General study outcomes and caveats: Tumor T-cell repertoires showed less diversity than lymph node repertoires and more diversity than nontumor tissue repertoires, and tumor T-cell repertoires showed preferential V and J gene usage. The conclusion that tumor T cells originate in lymph nodes was framed as consistent with a hypothesis rather than directly demonstrated. The data were judged consistent with most tumor T cells deriving from the lymph node and then expanding within tumor tissue. Tumor and nontumor tissue repertoires were significantly more similar in luminal-like than in basal-like breast cancer.

The axillary draining lymph nodes of breast cancer patients were the source of the lymph node samples. The germline V gene gives CDR1 as SGHRS and CDR2 as YFSETQ. The germline V end is reduced by 4 bases and the J end by 2 bases; junction bases left unmatched: 8. Taken from cysteine to phenylalanine, the CDR3 has 16 residues. The kept DNA is CDR3 alone, 48 bases in frame from the first base. The instrument given in TCRdb is Illumina HiSeq 2000. Multiplex PCR amplification was used to build the TCR beta chain libraries. The amplified TCR beta chain products were analyzed by high-throughput sequencing. TCRdb reprocessing: public reads trimmed at Q25 with fastp, clones called with MiXCR, in-frame beta chains kept. CDR3 protein sequences are deduplicated, and each keeps its most common genes and DNA. The sample table contains approximately 250,000 distinct CDR3 sequences; only one count was recorded for less than 45% of them. The ten largest clones capture approximately 3.3% of the sample.

This receptor was taken from a female donor with breast cancer. Some clones in this sample may be carry-over from other donors' samples. Input material: axillary lymph node tissue. The V gene is TRBV5-1 and the J gene is TRBJ2-7, with 11 bases aligning to TRBD2. The DNA is as follows: TGCGCCAGCAGCCCGACCCTAGCGGGAGGCACCTACGAGCAGTACTTC. This codes for CASSPTLAGGTYEQYF.